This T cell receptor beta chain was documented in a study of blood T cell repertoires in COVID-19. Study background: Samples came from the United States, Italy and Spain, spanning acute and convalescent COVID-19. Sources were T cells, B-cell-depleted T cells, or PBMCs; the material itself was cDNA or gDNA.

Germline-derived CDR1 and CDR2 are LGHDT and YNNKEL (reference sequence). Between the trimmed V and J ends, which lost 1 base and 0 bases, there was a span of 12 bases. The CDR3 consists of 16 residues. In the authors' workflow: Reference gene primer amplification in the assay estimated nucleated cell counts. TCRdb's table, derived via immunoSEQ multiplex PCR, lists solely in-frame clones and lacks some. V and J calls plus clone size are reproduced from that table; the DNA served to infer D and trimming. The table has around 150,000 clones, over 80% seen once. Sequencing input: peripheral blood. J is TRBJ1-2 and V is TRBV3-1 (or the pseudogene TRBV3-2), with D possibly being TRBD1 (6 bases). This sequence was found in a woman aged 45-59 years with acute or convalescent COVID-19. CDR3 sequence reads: CASSQVRTATNYGYTF. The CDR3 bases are TGTGCCAGCAGCCAAGTTAGGACAGCCACTAACTATGGCTACACCTTC.